This T cell receptor beta chain derives from a study of T cell repertoires in cytomegalovirus infection. Study information: Indications came from public TCR beta signatures; they pointed to CMV infection and to a matching HLA type.

Study results and caveats: HLA-C-restricted TCR beta clonotypes specific for CMV led the ex vivo response. Cumulative public TCR beta family frequency identified carriers of CMV plus the relevant HLA.

CDR1 is SGHAT, CDR2 FQNNGV, per germline. This CDR3 has 13 amino acids. One entry per CDR3 protein results from TCRdb running MiXCR on the reads. The sample contains 400,000 or so distinct CDR3 sequences, 25% to 40% of which appear only once. Remarks on this clonotype: What it recognizes is unknown. Sequence at one end of the junction differs from germline and may be a read error.

The clonotype was recovered from a human donor in good health (CMV status not recorded). Some clones in this sample may be carry-over from other donors' samples. Sequenced: PBMCs. The rearrangement links TRBV11-2 to TRBJ2-5; D is possibly TRBD2 (7 bases). CDR3: CASSLDLRGGAGF. The CDR3 DNA sequence: TGTGCCAGCAGCTTAGATCTAAGAGGGGGGGCCGGCTTC.